The clone carrying this T cell receptor (beta chain) was counted a few times. Its target is unknown. The data were obtained in a study of spatial heterogeneity in lung cancer. Broader study findings: Among blood samples, ubiquitous expanded tumor TCRs appeared more at resection than at follow-up.

MiXCR, applied by TCRdb to the 5' RACE reads, yields one record per CDR3 protein. The table shows 95,000 to 130,000 distinct CDR3 sequences, with 9.5% to 15% occurring only once. Trimming removed 4 bases at V and 12 bases at J, with 13 bases between. CDR1 LNHDA and CDR2 SQIVND come from the germline V gene (reference sequence). The CDR3 contains 12 residues. Documented time point: blood at routine non-recurrence follow-up after resection. Unsorted tumor, nontumor lung tissue or cryopreserved PBMC supplied the whole RNA. The chain employs TRBV19 and TRBJ1-5, with D tentatively TRBD1 (5 bases). This TCR was sampled from a male donor with early-stage non-small cell lung cancer. This material consisted of PBMCs, taken at follow-up. DNA of the CDR3: TGTGCCAGTAGTACTGGGGGACGGCGCCAGCATTTT. This gives the protein CASSTGGRRQHF.